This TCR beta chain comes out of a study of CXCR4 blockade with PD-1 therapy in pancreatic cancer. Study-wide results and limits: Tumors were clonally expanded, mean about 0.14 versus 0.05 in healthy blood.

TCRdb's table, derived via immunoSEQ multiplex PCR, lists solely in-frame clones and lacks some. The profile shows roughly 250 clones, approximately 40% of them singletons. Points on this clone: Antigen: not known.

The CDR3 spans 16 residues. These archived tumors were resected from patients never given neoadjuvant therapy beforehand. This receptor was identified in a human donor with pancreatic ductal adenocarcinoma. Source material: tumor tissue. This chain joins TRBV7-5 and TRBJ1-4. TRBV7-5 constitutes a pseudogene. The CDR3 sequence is CASSPPVRGGNEKLFF. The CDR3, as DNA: TGTGCCAGCAGCCCGCCGGTTAGGGGCGGGAATGAAAAACTGTTTTTT.